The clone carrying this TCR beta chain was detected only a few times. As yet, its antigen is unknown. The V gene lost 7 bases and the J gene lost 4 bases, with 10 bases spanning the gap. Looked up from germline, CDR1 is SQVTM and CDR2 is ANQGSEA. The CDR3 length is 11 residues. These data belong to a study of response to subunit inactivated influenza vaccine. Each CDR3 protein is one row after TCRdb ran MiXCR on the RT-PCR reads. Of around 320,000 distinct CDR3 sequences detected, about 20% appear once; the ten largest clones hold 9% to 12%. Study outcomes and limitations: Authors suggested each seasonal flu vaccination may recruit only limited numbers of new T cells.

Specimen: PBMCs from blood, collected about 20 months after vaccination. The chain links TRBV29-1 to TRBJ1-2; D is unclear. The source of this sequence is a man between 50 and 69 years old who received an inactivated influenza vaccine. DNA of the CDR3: TGCAGCGAGCGGGAGGTCTATGGCTACACCTTC. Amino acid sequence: CSEREVYGYTF. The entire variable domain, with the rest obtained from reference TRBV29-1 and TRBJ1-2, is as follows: SAVISQKPSRDICQRGTSLTIQCQVDSQVTMMFWYRQQPGQSLTLIATANQGSEATYESGFVIDKFPISRPNLTFSTLTVSNMSPEDSSIYLCSEREVYGYTFGSGTRLTVV.